The 15 T cell receptor beta chains reported below all come from one sample, sequenced in a study of Graves' ophthalmopathy and Graves' hyperthyroidism. For repertoire sequencing, the TCR beta CDR3 regions were amplified from RNA transcripts. Second-round multiplex PCR followed a first-round RT-PCR using HTBI primers. MiXCR, run by TCRdb on the multiplex PCR reads, gives a single entry per CDR3 protein. The sample consists of around 340,000 distinct CDR3 sequences, about a sixth of them appearing once. The sequenced material came from peripheral blood. The receptor source for this set is an adult man with Graves' ophthalmopathy.

This clonotype was detected many times. The rearrangement links TRBV28 to TRBJ1-6; 7 bases agree with TRBD1. In germline, CDR1 is MDHEN, CDR2 SYDVKM. The CDR3 consists of 14 residues. J gave up 9 bases and V 4 bases, and 6 bases lay outside the gene matches. The CDR3 here is CASSSGTATSPLHF. Here the CDR3 DNA reads TGTGCCAGCAGTTCTGGGACAGCAACTTCACCCCTCCACTTT.

The V gene is TRBV6-4, the J gene TRBJ1-2; D uncertain. V was cut by 5 bases and J by 9 bases, with 16 bases left in between. Germline V gives CDR1 MRHNA, CDR2 SNTAGT. There are 13 residues in the CDR3. CDR3 DNA sequence: TGTGCCAGCAGTTCCCGCGACCCCTTGCGCTACACCTTC. This translates into CASSSRDPLRYTF.

This clonotype was counted many times. The chain employs TRBV12-3 or TRBV12-4 and TRBJ1-5; D is possibly TRBD1 (6 bases). This CDR3 comprises 15 residues. Trimming pared 5 bases from V and 7 bases from J, leaving 18 bases between. The CDR3 is CASSLKGQLRQPQHF. DNA for the CDR3: TGTGCCAGCAGTCTAAAGGGACAATTGAGGCAGCCCCAGCATTTT.

This clonotype was counted many times. The V call is TRBV6-1, the J call TRBJ1-1; D unresolved. Germline CDR1 reads MNHNS; CDR2 reads SASEGT. The CDR3 is 14 amino acids. V was pared by 2 bases and J by 5 bases, with 12 bases between. The CDR3 DNA sequence: TGTGCCAGCAGTGAAAGTAACCGGCGGACTGAAGCTTTCTTT. Its protein is CASSESNRRTEAFF.

This rearrangement joins TRBV6-1 to TRBJ2-7, with D hard to call. Trimming left V 3 bases short and J 5 bases short, with 11 bases between. The CDR3 sequence is 13 residues long. CDR1 MNHNS and CDR2 SASEGT come from the germline V gene. The CDR3 protein is CASSDPSEDEQYF. CDR3 in DNA: TGTGCCAGCAGTGATCCTTCAGAGGACGAGCAGTACTTC.

This chain connects TRBV12-3 or TRBV12-4 to TRBJ1-5; D gene unclear. The V end was cut by 7 bases, the J end by 5 bases, with 9 bases between. The length of the CDR3 is 12 residues. The CDR3 reads CASTDWDQPQHF. CDR3 nucleotide sequence: TGTGCCAGCACCGACTGGGATCAGCCCCAGCATTTT.

This clonotype occurred many times. The CDR3 region has the DNA TGTGCCAGCAGCTTGATGACAGGGGACCATCAGCCCCAGCATTTT. It specifies CASSLMTGDHQPQHF. This chain links TRBV5-6 with TRBJ1-5; the match to TRBD1 covers 8 bases. This CDR3 region has 15 residues. V was pared by 1 base and J by 5 bases, with 5 bases of the junction left unmatched. Germline values: CDR1 SGHDT, CDR2 YYEEEE. Full variable domain (rest looked up from reference TRBV5-6 and TRBJ1-5): DAGVTQSPTHLIKTRGQQVTLRCSPKSGHDTVSWYQQALGQGPQFIFQYYEEEERQRGNFPDRFSGHQFPNYSSELNVNALLLGDSALYLCASSLMTGDHQPQHFGDGTRLSIL.

This clonotype was seen repeatedly, ten times or more. This chain joins TRBV20-1 and TRBJ1-6, with 9 bases lining up with TRBD1. Germline V CDR1 and CDR2: DFQATT, SNEGSKA (reference sequence). V lost 5 bases to trimming and J lost 8 bases; unmatched junction nucleotides: 4. The CDR3 is made up of 13 amino acids. The CDR3 region is CSASGQGHSPLHF. CDR3 sequence (DNA): TGCAGTGCTTCGGGACAGGGTCATTCACCCCTCCACTTT.

This clonotype was detected many times. The J gene is TRBJ2-5, the V gene TRBV29-1; 10 nucleotides agree with TRBD1. CDR3 length equals 14 residues. Germline CDR1 and CDR2: SQVTM and ANQGSEA. V was pared by 3 bases and J by 5 bases, with 6 bases of the junction left unmatched. DNA for the CDR3: TGCAGCGTTGACAGGGACAGGGGATGGGAGACCCAGTACTTC. Encoded protein: CSVDRDRGWETQYF.

The CDR3 spells CASTHPGSYEQYF. In DNA, the CDR3 is TGTGCCAGCACCCACCCTGGATCCTACGAGCAGTACTTC. This rearrangement joins TRBV6-2 or TRBV6-3 to TRBJ2-7; D is undetermined. V lost 7 bases to trimming and J lost 1 base, with 11 bases between them. The CDR3 sequence is 13 residues long. Germline values: CDR1 MNHEY, CDR2 SVGEGT.

The chain links TRBV29-1 to TRBJ1-1; D uncertain. This CDR3 region has 12 residues. The germline CDR1 and CDR2 sequences are SQVTM and ANQGSEA. V lost 6 bases, J lost 1 base, and 9 bases lay in between. Here the CDR3 DNA reads TGCAGCGTAGACCCGGAGAACACTGAAGCTTTCTTT. This gives the protein CSVDPENTEAFF.

This clonotype showed up many times. The rearrangement links TRBV5-6 to TRBJ2-7; a weak D match, TRBD1 (6 bases). Germline V gene data show CDR1 as SGHDT and CDR2 as YYEEEE. V was trimmed by 1 base and J by 4 bases, leaving 12 bases between them. The CDR3 runs to 14 residues. CDR3 DNA sequence: TGTGCCAGCAGCTTGAGGTCAGGGGCGTACGAGCAGTACTTC. It specifies CASSLRSGAYEQYF. Filled out from reference TRBV5-6 and TRBJ2-7, the complete variable domain reads DAGVTQSPTHLIKTRGQQVTLRCSPKSGHDTVSWYQQALGQGPQFIFQYYEEEERQRGNFPDRFSGHQFPNYSSELNVNALLLGDSALYLCASSLRSGAYEQYFGPGTRLTVT.

The rearrangement joins TRBV20-1 to TRBJ2-7; TRBD1 is a possible D gene (6 bases). V was shortened by 3 bases and J by 0 bases, with 12 bases between the two germline ends. The germline V gene encodes CDR1 DFQATT and CDR2 SNEGSKA (reference sequence). CDR3 length: 14 residues. CDR3 in amino acids: CSARGTGSSYEQYF. Written as DNA, the CDR3 is TGCAGTGCTAGGGGAACAGGGAGCTCCTACGAGCAGTACTTC.

The table lists this clonotype with many counts. The gene calls are TRBV19 and TRBJ1-1; D is unresolved. CDR3 size: 15 residues. V gave up 5 bases and J gave up 5 bases, with 18 bases separating them. CDR1 is LNHDA, CDR2 SQIVND, per germline (reference sequence). The CDR3 reads CASSLVTGPTTEAFF. CDR3 in DNA: TGTGCCAGTAGTCTCGTAACCGGGCCTACAACTGAAGCTTTCTTT.

This clonotype has ten or more counts. The CDR3 DNA reads as TGTGCCAGCAGCTTAGCGAGCGGGAGCTCCTACGAGCAGTACTTC. It specifies CASSLASGSSYEQYF. This chain links TRBV7-2 with TRBJ2-7; 8 nucleotides match TRBD2. Trimming took 0 bases from V and 0 from J; bases not matched to a gene: 1. The germline V gene has CDR1 SGHTA and CDR2 FQGNSA. The CDR3 consists of 15 residues.